The source of this T cell receptor beta chain is a study of T cells after yellow fever vaccination. Study-wide background: The authors prepared low-cell-number fractions using SMART-Seq v4 Ultra Low Input.

TCRdb ran MiXCR on the 5' RACE reads and lists one entry per CDR3 protein. The data hold nearly 550,000 distinct CDR3 sequences, with 15% to 20% observed a single time. Study results and limitations: When the response was secondary, it was weaker but reached its peak faster, day 5 versus 15. A small share of clonotypes appeared in both CD4 and CD8 compartments. At 95% to 96% for CD4 and just over 85% for CD8, most primary-vaccination clones showed up again after the booster.

This clonotype has ten or more counts. The antigen is unknown. Germline lookup yields CDR1 MNHEY and CDR2 SVGEGT. Between the trimmed V and J ends, which lost 2 bases and 6 bases, there was a span of 15 bases. This CDR3 is 15 amino acids long. This chain uses TRBV6-2 or TRBV6-3 with TRBJ2-3; no clear D. The starting material was PBMCs, obtained 15 days after the yellow fever booster vaccination. This sequence was found in a man aged 25-45 years who received the YFV17D yellow fever vaccine. CDR3 residues: CASSYRRLGGDTQYF. CDR3 DNA sequence: TGTGCCAGCAGTTACCGACGGCTCGGTGGGGATACGCAGTATTTT.